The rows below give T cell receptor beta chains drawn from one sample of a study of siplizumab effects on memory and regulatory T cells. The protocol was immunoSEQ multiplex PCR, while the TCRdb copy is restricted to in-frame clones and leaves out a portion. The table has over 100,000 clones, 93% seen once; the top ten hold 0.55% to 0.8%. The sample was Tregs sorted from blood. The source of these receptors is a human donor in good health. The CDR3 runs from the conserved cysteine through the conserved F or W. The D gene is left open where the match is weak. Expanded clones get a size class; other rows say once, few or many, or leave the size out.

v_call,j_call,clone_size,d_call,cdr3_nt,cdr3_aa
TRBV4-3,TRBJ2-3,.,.,TGCGCCAGCAGCCAAAGTTGGGGGAGTAGCACAGATACGCAGTATTTT,CASSQSWGSSTDTQYF
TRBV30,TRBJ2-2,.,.,TGTGCCTGGAGTGTCTGGGGGGGGGAGCTGTTTTTT,CAWSVWGGELFF
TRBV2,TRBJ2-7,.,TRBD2,TGTGCCAGCAGGGAATTAGCGGGAAAGTCCCTCGAGCAGTACTTC,CASRELAGKSLEQYF
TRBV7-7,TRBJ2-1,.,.,TGTGCTAGCAGCCGAACTCCCGTTTCCTACAATGAGCAGTTCTTC,CASSRTPVSYNEQFF
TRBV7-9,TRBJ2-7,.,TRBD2,TGTGCCAGCAGCCTGGGACTAGCTCTACCCTACGAGCAGTACTTC,CASSLGLALPYEQYF
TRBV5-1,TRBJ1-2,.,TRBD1,TGCGCCAGCAGCATTGGGAGGACCGCAGGGGGCTACGGCTACACCTTC,CASSIGRTAGGYGYTF
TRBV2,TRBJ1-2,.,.,TGTGCCAGCAGTGAAGCCGCGTATGGCTACACCTTC,CASSEAAYGYTF
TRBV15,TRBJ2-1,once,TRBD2,TGTGCCACAGGGCCGGGACTAGCAGTTTCCTACAATGAGCAGTTCTTC,CATGPGLAVSYNEQFF
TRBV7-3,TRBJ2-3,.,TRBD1,TGTGCCAGCAGCCTGGGACAGGGGGCAGATACGCAGTATTTT,CASSLGQGADTQYF
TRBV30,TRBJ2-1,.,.,TGTGCCTGGGCACGGGGATGGGAGCAGTTCTTC,CAWARGWEQFF
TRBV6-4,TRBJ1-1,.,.,TGTGCCAGCAGTTCGAGACGACCCACTGAAGCTTTCTTT,CASSSRRPTEAFF
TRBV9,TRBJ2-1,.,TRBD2,TGTGCCAGCAGCGTAGGGTCGAAGCGGGGTGGGTTAAGTGAGCAGTTCTTC,CASSVGSKRGGLSEQFF
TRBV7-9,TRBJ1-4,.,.,TGTGCCAGCAGCTTAATGACTAATGAAAAACTGTTTTTT,CASSLMTNEKLFF
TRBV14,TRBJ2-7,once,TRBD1,TGTGCCAGCAGCGATCCGGGACAGGGGTTCTACGAGCAGTACTTC,CASSDPGQGFYEQYF
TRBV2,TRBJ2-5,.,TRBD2,TGTGCCAGCAGTGACCTACCAGCGGGGTACCAAGAGACCCAGTACTTC,CASSDLPAGYQETQYF
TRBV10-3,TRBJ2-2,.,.,TGTGCCATCTTTCAGGACCTAACCGGGGAGCTGTTTTTT,CAIFQDLTGELFF
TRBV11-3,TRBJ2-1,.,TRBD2,TGTGCCAGCAGCTTAACCTCTAGCGGGATAAATGAGCAGTTCTTC,CASSLTSSGINEQFF
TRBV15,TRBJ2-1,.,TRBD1,TGTGCCACCAGCAGTCTGGGGACAGGGCCGAACAATGAGCAGTTCTTC,CATSSLGTGPNNEQFF
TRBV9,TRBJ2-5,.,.,TGTGCCAGCAGCGTAGCTTCCAACCAAGAGACCCAGTACTTC,CASSVASNQETQYF
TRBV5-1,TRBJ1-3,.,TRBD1,TGCGCCAGCAGCTTGGCCACAGGGGGCTGGTCTGGAAACACCATATATTTT,CASSLATGGWSGNTIYF
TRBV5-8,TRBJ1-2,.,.,TGTGCCAGCAGCTTGGCTGGCAGGGTGAGGGTTGGCTACACCTTC,CASSLAGRVRVGYTF
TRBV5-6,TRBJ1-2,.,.,TGTGCCAGCAGAACAGGGAGGGTCTATGGCTACACCTTC,CASRTGRVYGYTF
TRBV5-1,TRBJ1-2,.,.,TGCGCCAGCAGCTTGGGTGGGGGGGCTACCCTCTTCTATGGCTACACCTTC,CASSLGGGATLFYGYTF
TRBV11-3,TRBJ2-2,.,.,TGTGCCAGCAGCTTATCGTCAGGGCAGGTCACCGGGGAGCTGTTTTTT,CASSLSSGQVTGELFF
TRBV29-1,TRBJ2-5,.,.,TGCAGCGTTGAAGGATGGAGTGGTCAGACCCAGTACTTC,CSVEGWSGQTQYF
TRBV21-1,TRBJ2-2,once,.,TGTGCCAGCAGCAATCTGCAGGGGCGGTACACCGGGGAGCTGTTTTTT,CASSNLQGRYTGELFF
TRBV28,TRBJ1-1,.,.,TGTGCCAGCAGCGCCACAGGTCTGGTCCAGAACACTGAAGCTTTCTTT,CASSATGLVQNTEAFF
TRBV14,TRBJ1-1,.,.,TGTGCCAGCAGCCGCCGGGGCTGGGAGGGCCTTGAAGCTTTCTTT,CASSRRGWEGLEAFF
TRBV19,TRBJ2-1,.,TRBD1,TGTGCCAGCAGACCCTCCGCCGCAGGGACAGGGGGCGATGAGCAGTTCTTC,CASRPSAAGTGGDEQFF
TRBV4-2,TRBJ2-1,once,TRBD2,TGTGCCAGCAGCCCACCTTTTGGGAGTAGCGGGGGGGCTGATGAGCAGTTCTTC,CASSPPFGSSGGADEQFF
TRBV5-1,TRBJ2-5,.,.,TGCGCCAGCAGAAGAACCGGGACGAGGGCGGAGACCCAGTACTTC,CASRRTGTRAETQYF
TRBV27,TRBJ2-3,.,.,TGTGCCAGCAGCCCCTGGGTTGGTGGGACAGATACGCAGTATTTT,CASSPWVGGTDTQYF
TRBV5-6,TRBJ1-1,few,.,TGTGCCAGCAGCTTGGTGTGGGGGACTGAAGCTTTCTTT,CASSLVWGTEAFF
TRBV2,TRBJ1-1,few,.,TGTGCCAGCGGGAGGGGGGTTACTGAAGCTTTCTTT,CASGRGVTEAFF
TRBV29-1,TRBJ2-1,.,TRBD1,TGCAGCGTGACAGGGTCTATCTCCTACAATGAGCAGTTCTTC,CSVTGSISYNEQFF
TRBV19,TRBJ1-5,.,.,TGTGCCAGTAGTATAGAGGAGGGACCCAATCAGCCCCAGCATTTT,CASSIEEGPNQPQHF
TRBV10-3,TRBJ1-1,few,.,TGTGCCATCAGGGTCGAGGGCACTGAAGCTTTCTTT,CAIRVEGTEAFF
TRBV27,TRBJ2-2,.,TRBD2,TGTGCCAGCAGATCCTTAGCGGGATCGAACACCGGGGAGCTGTTTTTT,CASRSLAGSNTGELFF
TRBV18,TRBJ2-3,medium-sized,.,TGTGCCAGCTCTCCCGACACAGATACGCAGTATTTT,CASSPDTDTQYF
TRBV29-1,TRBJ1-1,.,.,TGCAGCGCTGGGGACACTGAAGCTTTCTTT,CSAGDTEAFF